Listed below are T cell receptor beta chains from one sample, sequenced in a study of a mutant IDH1 vaccine in newly diagnosed glioma. No antigens are known for them. Assay used: immunoSEQ multiplex PCR; TCRdb lists only in-frame clones, some missing. The table records 56,000 or so clones, 78% of them present only once. Sequences were derived from PBMCs, sampled from a glioma patient whose treatment included an IDH1 peptide vaccine. Receptor source: a woman in her thirties or forties with glioma. The CDR3 runs from the conserved cysteine through the conserved F or W. The D gene is left open where the match is weak. Size is stated for part of the rows, as once, few or many counts, or as a class when the clone is expanded.

clone size	V gene	D gene	J gene	CDR3 protein	CDR3 DNA
NA	TRBV15	TRBD1	TRBJ2-7	CATSKGTGVMGEQYF	TGTGCCACCAGCAAGGGGACAGGGGTAATGGGCGAGCAGTACTTC
NA	TRBV9	NA	TRBJ1-2	CASSVATGNRGYTF	TGTGCCAGCAGCGTAGCCACAGGGAACAGGGGCTACACCTTC
once	TRBV5-6	NA	TRBJ1-1	CASSLIGRAEAFF	TGTGCCAGCAGCTTGATAGGACGGGCAGAAGCTTTCTTT
NA	TRBV30	NA	TRBJ1-5	CAWSRGGTPDQPQHF	TGTGCCTGGAGTCGAGGCGGGACTCCCGATCAGCCCCAGCATTTT
NA	TRBV19	NA	TRBJ1-1	CASGSGIGSTEAFF	TGTGCCAGTGGCTCGGGAATCGGGAGCACTGAAGCTTTCTTT
few	TRBV5-1	NA	TRBJ2-2	CASSPGDRNTGELFF	TGCGCCAGCAGCCCCGGGGACCGTAACACCGGGGAGCTGTTTTTT
NA	TRBV6-6	TRBD1	TRBJ2-7	CASSMDRATNEQYF	TGTGCCAGCAGTATGGACAGGGCTACTAACGAGCAGTACTTC
NA	TRBV6-5	NA	TRBJ2-5	CASSYSLTGKETQYF	TGTGCCAGCAGTTACTCTCTAACAGGGAAAGAGACCCAGTACTTC
NA	TRBV4-3	NA	TRBJ1-2	CASSQEGVGYTF	TGCGCCAGCAGCCAAGAAGGGGTAGGCTACACCTTC
NA	TRBV6-1	NA	TRBJ1-3	CASRRGLGNTIYF	TGTGCCAGCAGGAGGGGTTTGGGAAACACCATATATTTT
once	TRBV19	NA	TRBJ1-1	CASRPSGGGTTEAFF	TGTGCCAGTAGGCCATCGGGGGGGGGAACAACTGAAGCTTTCTTT
once	TRBV30	NA	TRBJ1-3	CAWSDWGGRNTIYF	TGTGCCTGGAGTGACTGGGGGGGTAGAAACACCATATATTTT
few	TRBV18	NA	TRBJ1-2	CASSPPDRSYGYTF	TGTGCCAGCTCACCACCGGATAGATCCTATGGCTACACCTTC
NA	TRBV14	NA	TRBJ1-4	CASSQGVFKKEKLFF	TGTGCCAGCAGCCAAGGGGTCTTCAAGAAAGAAAAACTGTTTTTT
NA	TRBV19	TRBD1	TRBJ2-2	CASSKRDRDIGELFF	TGTGCCAGTAGTAAACGGGACAGGGACATCGGGGAGCTGTTTTTT
NA	TRBV6-1	NA	TRBJ1-6	CASSEGSRSPLHF	TGTGCCAGCAGTGAAGGGTCCAGGTCACCCCTCCACTTT
NA	TRBV2	NA	TRBJ2-5	CASSETPWGGLVETQYF	TGTGCCAGCAGTGAAACCCCCTGGGGGGGGCTGGTAGAGACCCAGTACTTC
NA	TRBV5-1	NA	TRBJ1-1	CASSPQGVVEAFF	TGCGCCAGCAGCCCCCAGGGTGTGGTTGAAGCTTTCTTT